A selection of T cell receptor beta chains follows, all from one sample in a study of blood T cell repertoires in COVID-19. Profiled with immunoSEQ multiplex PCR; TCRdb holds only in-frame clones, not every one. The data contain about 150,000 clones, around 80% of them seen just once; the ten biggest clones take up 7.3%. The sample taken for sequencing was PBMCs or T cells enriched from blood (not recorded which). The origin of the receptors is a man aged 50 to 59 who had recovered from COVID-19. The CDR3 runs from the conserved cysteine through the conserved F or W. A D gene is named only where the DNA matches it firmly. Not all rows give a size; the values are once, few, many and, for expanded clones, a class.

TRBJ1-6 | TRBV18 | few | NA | CASSRQAENSPLHF | TGTGCCAGCTCGCGACAGGCGGAAAATTCACCCCTCCACTTT
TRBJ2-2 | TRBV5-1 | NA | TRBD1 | CASSPPGQVNTGELFF | TGCGCCAGCAGCCCACCGGGACAGGTCAACACCGGGGAGCTGTTTTTT
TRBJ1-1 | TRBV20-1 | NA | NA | CSASWGGPTEAFF | TGCAGTGCTAGTTGGGGGGGCCCCACTGAAGCTTTCTTT
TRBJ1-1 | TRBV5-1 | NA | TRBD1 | CASSVQGGNMNTEAFF | TGCGCCAGCAGCGTGCAGGGGGGAAATATGAACACTGAAGCTTTCTTT
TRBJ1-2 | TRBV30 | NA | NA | CAWELRGGAGYGYTF | TGTGCCTGGGAGCTGCGGGGAGGGGCTGGCTATGGCTACACCTTC
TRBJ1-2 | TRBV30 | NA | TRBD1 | CACLGQRGYTF | TGTGCCTGTTTGGGACAGCGTGGCTACACCTTC
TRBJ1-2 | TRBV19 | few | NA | CASSTGEYGYTF | TGTGCCAGTAGTACAGGGGAGTATGGCTACACCTTC
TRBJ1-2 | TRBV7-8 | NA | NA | CASSLAGGDYGYTF | TGTGCCAGCAGCTTAGCGGGGGGGGACTATGGCTACACCTTC
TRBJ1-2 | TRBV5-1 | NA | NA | CASSFEGFYGYTF | TGCGCCAGCAGCTTCGAGGGTTTCTATGGCTACACCTTC
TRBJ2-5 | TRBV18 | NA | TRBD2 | CASSPLSASGGGQETQYF | TGTGCCAGCTCACCACTCTCTGCTAGCGGGGGGGGTCAAGAGACCCAGTACTTC